The present entry profiles one TCR beta chain with its context. As yet, its antigen is unknown. The sample originates from a study of vaccination effects on CD4 cells after COVID-19. Sequencing used immunoSEQ multiplex PCR; TCRdb keeps in-frame clones, though not all of them. The sample comprises 20,000 to 25,000 clones, approximately 81% of which are singletons, and around 19% rests with the top ten. Sequencing was preceded by expansion of antigen-specific CD4+ T cells with viral peptide pools in the ViraFEST assay. Between days 10 and 11 of culture, CD4+ T cells were separated out. All vaccine recipients tested negative for nucleocapsid antibodies and had never contracted SARS-CoV-2 infection. Cultivation was performed at around 2 million PBMC per well with approximately 10 IU/ml IL-2 and about 10 ug/ml peptides added. Cultures got half-medium changes with IL-2 on days 3 and 7. The sample consisted of CD4+ T cells from PBMCs cultured with HCoV-NL63 spike peptides, taken before COVID-19 vaccination. The receptor was isolated from a human donor who received a COVID-19 vaccine.

CDR3 in DNA: TGTGCCAGCAGCTTAGCGGGAGGGTCCGGGGAGCTGTTTTTT. Its protein is CASSLAGGSGELFF. This chain uses TRBV11-2 with TRBJ2-2; 8 nucleotides match TRBD2. Germline V gives CDR1 SGHAT, CDR2 FQNNGV. The CDR3 totals 14 residues. Trimming took 1 base from V and 6 from J; bases not matched to a gene: 1.